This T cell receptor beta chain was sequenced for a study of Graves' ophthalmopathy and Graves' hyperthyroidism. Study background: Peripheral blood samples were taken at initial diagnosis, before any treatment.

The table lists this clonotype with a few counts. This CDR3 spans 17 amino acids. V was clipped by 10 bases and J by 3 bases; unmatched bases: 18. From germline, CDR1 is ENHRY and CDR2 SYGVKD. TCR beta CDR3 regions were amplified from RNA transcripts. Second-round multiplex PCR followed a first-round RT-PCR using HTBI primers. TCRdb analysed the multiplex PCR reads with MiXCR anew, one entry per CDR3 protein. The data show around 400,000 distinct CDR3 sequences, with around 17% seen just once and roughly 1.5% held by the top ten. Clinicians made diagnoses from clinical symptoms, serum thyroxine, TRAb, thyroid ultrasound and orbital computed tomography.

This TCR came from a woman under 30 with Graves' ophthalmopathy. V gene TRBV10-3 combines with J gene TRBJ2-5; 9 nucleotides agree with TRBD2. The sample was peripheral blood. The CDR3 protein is CATSRISGGSPEETQYF. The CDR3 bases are TGTGCCACCAGCCGAATTAGCGGGGGATCCCCCGAAGAGACCCAGTACTTC.